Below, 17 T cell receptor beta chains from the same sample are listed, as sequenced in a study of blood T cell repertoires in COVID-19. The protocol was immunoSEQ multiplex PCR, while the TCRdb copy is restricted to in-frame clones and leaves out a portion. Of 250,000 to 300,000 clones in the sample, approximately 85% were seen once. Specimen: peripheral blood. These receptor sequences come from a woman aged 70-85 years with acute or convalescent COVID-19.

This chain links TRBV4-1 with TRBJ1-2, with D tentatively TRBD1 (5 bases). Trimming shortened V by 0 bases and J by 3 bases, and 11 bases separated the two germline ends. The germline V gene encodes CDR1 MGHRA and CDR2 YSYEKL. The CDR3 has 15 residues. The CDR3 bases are TGCGCCAGCAGCCAAGATAGGACAAGAGACTATGGCTACACCTTC. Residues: CASSQDRTRDYGYTF.

Here the CDR3 reads CASDRRDRGQYF. CDR3 sequence (DNA): TGTGCCAGCGATCGCCGGGACAGGGGGCAGTATTTT. J is TRBJ2-3 and V is TRBV2; TRBD1 matches 10 bases. V shed 8 bases, J shed 11 bases, and the junction held 7 bases outside the gene matches. Germline CDR1 SNHLY, CDR2 FYNNEI. This CDR3 has 12 amino acids.

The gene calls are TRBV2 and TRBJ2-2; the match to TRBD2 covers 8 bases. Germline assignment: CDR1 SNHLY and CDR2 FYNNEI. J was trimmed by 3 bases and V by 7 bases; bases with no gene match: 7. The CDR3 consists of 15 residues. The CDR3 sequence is CASTGAGRDTGELFF. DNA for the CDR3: TGTGCCAGCACCGGGGCCGGGAGGGACACCGGGGAGCTGTTTTTT.

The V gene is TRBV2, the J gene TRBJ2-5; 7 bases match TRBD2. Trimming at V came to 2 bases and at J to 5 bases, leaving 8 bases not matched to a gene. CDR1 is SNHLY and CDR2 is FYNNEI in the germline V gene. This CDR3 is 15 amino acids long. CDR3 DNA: TGTGCCAGCAGTGAAACTAGCCGGGGAGGGGAGACCCAGTACTTC. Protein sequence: CASSETSRGGETQYF.

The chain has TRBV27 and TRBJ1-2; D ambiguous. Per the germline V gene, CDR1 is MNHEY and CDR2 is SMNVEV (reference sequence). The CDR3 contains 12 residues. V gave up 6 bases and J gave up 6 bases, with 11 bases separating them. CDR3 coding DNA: TGTGCCAGCAGCTCTCAGGCCCATGGCTACACCTTC. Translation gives CASSSQAHGYTF.

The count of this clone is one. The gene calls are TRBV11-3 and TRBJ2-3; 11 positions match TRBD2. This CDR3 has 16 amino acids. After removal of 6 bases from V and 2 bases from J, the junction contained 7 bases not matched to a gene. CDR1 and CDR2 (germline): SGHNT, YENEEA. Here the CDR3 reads CASSSGGAASTDTQYF. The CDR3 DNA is TGTGCCAGCAGTAGCGGGGGGGCGGCGTCCACAGATACGCAGTATTTT.

This CDR3 reads CASSQVGGAGGYTF. CDR3 DNA: TGCGCCAGCAGCCAAGTAGGGGGCGCGGGGGGCTACACCTTC. This rearrangement joins TRBV4-1 to TRBJ1-2; TRBD1 agrees at 7 bases. J lost 8 bases, V lost 1 base, and 7 bases had no gene match. This CDR3 spans 14 amino acids. From germline, CDR1 is MGHRA and CDR2 YSYEKL.

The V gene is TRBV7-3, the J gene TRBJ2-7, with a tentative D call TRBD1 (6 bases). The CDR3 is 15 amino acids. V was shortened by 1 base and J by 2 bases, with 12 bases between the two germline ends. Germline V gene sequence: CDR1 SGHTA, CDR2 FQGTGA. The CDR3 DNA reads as TGTGCCAGCAGCTTAAACAGGGTGGGAGCCTACGAGCAGTACTTC. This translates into CASSLNRVGAYEQYF.

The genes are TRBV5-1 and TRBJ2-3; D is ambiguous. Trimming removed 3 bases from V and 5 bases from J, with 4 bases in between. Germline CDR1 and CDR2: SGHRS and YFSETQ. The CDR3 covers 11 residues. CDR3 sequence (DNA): TGCGCCAGCAGCTCAGTAGATACGCAGTATTTT. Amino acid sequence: CASSSVDTQYF.

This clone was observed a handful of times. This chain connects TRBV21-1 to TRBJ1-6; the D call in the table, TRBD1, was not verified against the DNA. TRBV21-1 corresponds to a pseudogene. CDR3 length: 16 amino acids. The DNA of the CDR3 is TGTGCCAGCAGGAACTCCACAGGGGACAGGAATTCACCCCTCCACTTT. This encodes CASRNSTGDRNSPLHF.

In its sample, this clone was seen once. The CDR3 nucleotides read TGTGCCAGCAGCTTGCCCCACCTTGACAGGGGTTCAGGAAACACCATATATTTT. Its protein is CASSLPHLDRGSGNTIYF. The V call is TRBV5-6, the J call TRBJ1-3; 8 nucleotides match TRBD1. The CDR3 spans 18 residues. V shed 1 base, J shed 4 bases, and the junction held 13 bases outside the gene matches. The germline gives CDR1 SGHDT, CDR2 YYEEEE.

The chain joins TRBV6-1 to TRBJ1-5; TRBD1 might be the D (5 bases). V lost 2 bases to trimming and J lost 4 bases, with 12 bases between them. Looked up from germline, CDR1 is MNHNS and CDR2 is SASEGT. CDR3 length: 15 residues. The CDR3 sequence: CASSETVRANQPQHF. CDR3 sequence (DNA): TGTGCCAGCAGTGAAACGGTCAGGGCTAATCAGCCCCAGCATTTT.

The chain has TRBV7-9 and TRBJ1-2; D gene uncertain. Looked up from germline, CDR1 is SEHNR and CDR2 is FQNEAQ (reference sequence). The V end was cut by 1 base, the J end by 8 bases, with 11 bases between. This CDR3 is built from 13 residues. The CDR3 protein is CASSLGSGGGYTF. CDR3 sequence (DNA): TGTGCCAGCAGCTTAGGGTCAGGTGGAGGCTACACCTTC. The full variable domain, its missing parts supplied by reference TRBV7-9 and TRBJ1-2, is DTGVSQNPRHKITKRGQNVTFRCDPISEHNRLYWYRQTLGQGPEFLTYFQNEAQLEKSRLLSDRFSAERPKGSFSTLEIQRTEQGDSAMYLCASSLGSGGGYTFGSGTRLTVV.

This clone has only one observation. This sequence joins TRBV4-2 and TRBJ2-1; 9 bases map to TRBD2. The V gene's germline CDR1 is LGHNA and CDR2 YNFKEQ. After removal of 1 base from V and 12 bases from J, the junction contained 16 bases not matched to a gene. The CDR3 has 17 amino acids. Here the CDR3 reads CASSQAPLRGGVIVQFF. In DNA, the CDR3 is TGTGCCAGCAGCCAAGCCCCACTGCGGGGGGGCGTAATTGTGCAGTTCTTC.

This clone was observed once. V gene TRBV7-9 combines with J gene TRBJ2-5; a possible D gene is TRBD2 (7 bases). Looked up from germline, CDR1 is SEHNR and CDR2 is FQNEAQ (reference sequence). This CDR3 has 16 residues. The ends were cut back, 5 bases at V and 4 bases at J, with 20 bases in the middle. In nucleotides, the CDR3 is TGTGCCAGCAGCCCGTACTTGTGGGGGGGCGTAGAGACCCAGTACTTC. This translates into CASSPYLWGGVETQYF.

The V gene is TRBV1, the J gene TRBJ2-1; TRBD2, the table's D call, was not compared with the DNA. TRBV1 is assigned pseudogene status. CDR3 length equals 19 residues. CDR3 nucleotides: TGCACCAGCAGCCAAGATTATCTCTACACGGAGGAAAGAGGCAATGAGCAGTTCTTC. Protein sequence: CTSSQDYLYTEERGNEQFF.

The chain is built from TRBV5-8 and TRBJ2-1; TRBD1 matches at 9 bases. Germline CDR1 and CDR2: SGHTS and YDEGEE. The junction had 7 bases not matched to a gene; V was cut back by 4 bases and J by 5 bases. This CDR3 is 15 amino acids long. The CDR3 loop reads CASSPGQGLNNEQFF. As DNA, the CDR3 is TGTGCCAGCAGCCCCGGACAGGGGCTAAACAATGAGCAGTTCTTC.